This passage covers 12 T cell receptor beta chains from one sample sequenced in a study of T-cell reconstitution after alpha-beta-depleted transplantation in children. TCRbeta library preparation incorporated unique molecular identifiers. TCRdb re-called the PCR reads through MiXCR, storing one row per CDR3 protein. The sample comprises about 110,000 distinct CDR3 sequences, approximately 10% of which are singletons, and around 34% rests with the top ten. The source was PBMCs, collected before TCRalphabeta/CD19-depleted stem cell transplant. These receptors were obtained from a boy younger than 10 with acute lymphoblastic leukemia, due to receive a stem cell transplant.

With respect to this clonotype: A clone one base away is much larger, so this may be a read error. This chain links TRBV7-9 with TRBJ2-1, with a possible D match to TRBD1 (5 bases). Germline loops: CDR1 SEHNR, CDR2 FQNEAQ (reference sequence). The CDR3 spans 15 residues. CDR3 region: CASSLSTDPYNEQLF. The CDR3 nucleotides are TGTGCCAGCAGCCTATCGACAGATCCTTACAATGAGCAGTTATTC.

The sample holds a few counts of this clonotype. The rearrangement links TRBV20-1 to TRBJ2-5, with 7 bases matching TRBD1. J lost 2 bases, V lost 4 bases, and 10 bases had no gene match. The CDR3 contains 15 residues. The germline V gene encodes CDR1 DFQATT and CDR2 SNEGSKA (reference sequence). CDR3 sequence: CSAIRSNRGQETQYF. Here the CDR3 DNA reads TGCAGTGCTATCCGGAGTAACAGGGGTCAAGAGACCCAGTACTTC.

In this sample, this clonotype turned up many times. This sequence joins TRBV5-1 and TRBJ2-3; possible D gene TRBD2, 6 bases. The CDR3 totals 13 residues. CDR1 is SGHRS and CDR2 is YFSETQ in the germline V gene. Trimming took off 3 bases at V and 6 bases at J, with 11 bases between the two ends. CDR3 sequence (DNA): TGCGCCAGCAGCTGGGGGGACCGGGATACGCAGTATTTT. This encodes CASSWGDRDTQYF.

This clonotype was picked up a small number of times. This CDR3 reads CASSLGVGSYNEQFF. The CDR3 DNA is TGTGCCAGCAGCCTCGGCGTGGGGTCCTACAATGAGCAGTTCTTC. V usage is TRBV9 and J usage is TRBJ2-1; D not resolved. CDR1 and CDR2 from the germline V gene are SGDLS and YYNGEE. CDR3 length: 15 residues. V lost 4 bases, J lost 1 base, and 12 bases lay in between. Variable domain in full (rest from reference TRBV9 and TRBJ2-1): DSGVTQTPKHLITATGQRVTLRCSPRSGDLSVYWYQQSLDQGLQFLIQYYNGEERAKGNILERFSAQQFPDLHSELNLSSLELGDSALYFCASSLGVGSYNEQFFGPGTRLTVL.

This clonotype was observed at least ten times. The J gene is TRBJ2-1, the V gene TRBV7-9; 11 bases are shared with TRBD2. V trimming: 5 bases; J trimming: 3 bases; junction bases outside the gene matches: 6. Germline lookup yields CDR1 SEHNR and CDR2 FQNEAQ (reference sequence). The CDR3 extends over 16 amino acids. CDR3 sequence (DNA): TGTGCCAGCAGCCCTCCCGGGACTAGCGGCTACAATGAGCAGTTCTTC. Translation: CASSPPGTSGYNEQFF.

The table lists this clonotype with a few counts. The rearrangement links TRBV20-1 to TRBJ2-3; perhaps TRBD1 as D (5 bases). The CDR3 contains 13 residues. V lost 3 bases, J lost 7 bases, and 14 bases lay in between. Germline V CDR1 and CDR2: DFQATT, SNEGSKA (reference sequence). Here the CDR3 DNA reads TGCAGTGCTAGTGTAGGTCCAGGGTATACGCAGTATTTT. Its translation is CSASVGPGYTQYF.

The chain links TRBV5-1 to TRBJ1-2; a possible D gene is TRBD1 (6 bases). The germline CDR1 and CDR2 sequences are SGHRS and YFSETQ. The CDR3 sequence is 12 residues long. V dropped 4 bases and J dropped 8 bases, with 12 bases sitting between them. In DNA, the CDR3 is TGCGCCAGCAGCCCCACAGGGAGCGGCTACACCTTC. Its protein is CASSPTGSGYTF.

This clonotype was detected only a few times. The rearrangement uses TRBV7-2 and TRBJ2-3; D call uncertain. This CDR3 is built from 15 residues. The germline gives CDR1 SGHTA, CDR2 FQGNSA. V lost 0 bases to trimming and J lost 6 bases, with 13 bases between them. The CDR3 region is CASSLAGPITDTQYF. Here the CDR3 DNA reads TGTGCCAGCAGCTTAGCGGGCCCAATAACCGATACGCAGTATTTT.

The CDR3 sequence: CSARDWSRAYTF. The DNA for the CDR3 is TGCAGTGCTAGAGATTGGTCCCGGGCCTACACCTTC. The chain joins TRBV20-1 to TRBJ1-2; D unresolved. Germline CDR1 is DFQATT and CDR2 is SNEGSKA (reference sequence). The CDR3 is 12 amino acids. Between the trimmed V and J ends, which lost 0 bases and 10 bases, there was a span of 12 bases.

This clonotype was observed at least ten times. V is TRBV5-6 and J is TRBJ2-7; D gene uncertain. The V gene lost 2 bases and the J gene lost 3 bases, with 3 bases spanning the gap. The CDR3 runs 11 residues. Germline assignment: CDR1 SGHDT and CDR2 YYEEEE. The CDR3 spells CASSFRYEQYF. CDR3 bases: TGTGCCAGCAGCTTTCGCTACGAGCAGTACTTC.

The chain couples TRBV20-1 to TRBJ2-5; 7 bases align to TRBD1. This CDR3 is 14 amino acids long. CDR1 DFQATT and CDR2 SNEGSKA come from the germline V gene (reference sequence). After removal of 5 bases from V and 3 bases from J, the junction contained 9 bases not matched to a gene. CDR3 sequence: CSASTGTREETQYF. CDR3 coding DNA: TGCAGTGCTTCGACAGGGACAAGGGAAGAGACCCAGTACTTC.

This clonotype appeared many times. The genes are TRBV20-1 and TRBJ2-1, with 10 bases matching TRBD1. Germline lookup yields CDR1 DFQATT and CDR2 SNEGSKA (reference sequence). The V segment lost 5 bases and the J segment 8 bases; nucleotides outside the gene matches: 9. There are 14 residues in the CDR3. In nucleotides, the CDR3 is TGCAGTGCTCACCGACAGGGGGCGTTCGATGAGCAGTTCTTC. Translation: CSAHRQGAFDEQFF.